The T cell receptor (beta chain) under discussion was sequenced for a study of blood T cell repertoires in COVID-19. The wider study: Samples representing acute and convalescent COVID-19 were sourced from the United States, Italy and Spain. The cDNA or gDNA used as material had been derived from T cells, B-cell-depleted T cells, or PBMCs.

Germline V gene data show CDR1 as SGHNT and CDR2 as YYREEE (reference sequence). CDR3 length equals 14 residues. The V gene lost 0 bases and the J gene lost 7 bases, with 13 bases spanning the gap. In the original analysis: Reference gene primer amplification in the assay estimated nucleated cell counts. Repertoires were generated with immunoSEQ multiplex PCR, while TCRdb's copy carries only in-frame clones and drops some. D and trimming were read from the DNA, whereas the V and J calls and clone size are those reported in that table. This table has some 210,000 clones, roughly 86% appearing once. V is TRBV5-4 and J is TRBJ1-2; the D gene is possibly TRBD1 (5 bases). This TCR was recovered from a woman aged 35 to 49 with acute or convalescent COVID-19. The sequenced sample was peripheral blood. Here the CDR3 reads CASSLGWGVFGYTF. CDR3 bases: TGTGCCAGCAGCTTGGGATGGGGGGTTTTTGGCTACACCTTC. Full variable domain (remainder filled in from reference TRBV5-4 and TRBJ1-2): ETGVTQSPTHLIKTRGQQVTLRCSSQSGHNTVSWYQQALGQGPQFIFQYYREEENGRGNFPPRFSGLQFPNYSSELNVNALELDDSALYLCASSLGWGVFGYTFGSGTRLTVV.